The clone carrying this TCR beta chain has more than one count but fewer than ten. As yet, its antigen is unknown. Trimming removed 4 bases from V and 7 bases from J, with 29 bases in between. Germline-derived CDR1 and CDR2 are SEHNR and FQNEAQ (reference sequence). The CDR3 runs to 20 residues. The sample belongs to a study of T-cell memory formation after mild COVID-19. Broader study findings: That cross-reactive memory joined was suggested by some responding clones appearing in pre-infection memory.

Via MiXCR, TCRdb re-called the 5' RACE reads, giving one row per CDR3 protein. The data hold about 200,000 distinct CDR3 sequences, with 7.5% to 10% observed a single time. The sequencing sample was made of PBMCs or a T cell subset sorted from them (not recorded which). The TCR originated in a man in his late teens or twenties who had mild COVID-19 (a few samples of this study predate the infection). Cell type and time point are not known. J is TRBJ1-6 and V is TRBV7-9, with D perhaps matching TRBD1 (5 bases). CDR3: CASSSPPPGQESPKNSPLHF. For the CDR3, the DNA is TGTGCCAGCAGCTCACCCCCCCCGGGGCAGGAGTCCCCCAAGAATTCACCCCTCCACTTT.